This is a list of T cell receptor beta chains from one sample in a study of regulatory T cells in long-lasting Graves disease. Each CDR3 protein gets one entry after TCRdb re-called the multiplex PCR reads with MiXCR. This sample has 580,000 or so distinct CDR3 sequences, with roughly a sixth found just once. This same sample was also taken into another study, of T cells in Graves' hyperthyroidism and ophthalmopathy.

The sample in question was peripheral blood mononuclear cells (PBMCs), obtained at new diagnosis, from a patient treated with antithyroid drugs. The receptors originated from a man aged 18 to 30 with Graves disease. The CDR3 runs from the conserved cysteine through the conserved F or W. Fields, in order: clone size, J gene, D gene, V gene, CDR3 DNA, CDR3 protein. A D gene is named only where the DNA matches it firmly. Clone size, where shown, is once, few, many, or a class for clones that have expanded.

clone_size: many; j_call: TRBJ2-2; d_call: -; v_call: TRBV27; cdr3_nt: TGTGCCAGCAGGCGAACCGCTACAGGGTCCGGGGAGCTGTTTTTT; cdr3_aa: CASRRTATGSGELFF
clone_size: many; j_call: TRBJ2-3; d_call: -; v_call: TRBV29-1; cdr3_nt: TGCAGCGTTGAATCCTCTTGGACAGCCCGCACAGATACGCAGTATTTT; cdr3_aa: CSVESSWTARTDTQYF
clone_size: -; j_call: TRBJ1-2; d_call: TRBD1; v_call: TRBV30; cdr3_nt: TGTGCCTGGAGGGGCCCGAGATTGGGACAGGGCGATGGCTACACCTTC; cdr3_aa: CAWRGPRLGQGDGYTF
clone_size: many; j_call: TRBJ2-3; d_call: TRBD2; v_call: TRBV7-2; cdr3_nt: TGTGCCAGCAGCGCGACTAGCGGGACTACAGATACGCAGTATTTT; cdr3_aa: CASSATSGTTDTQYF
clone_size: -; j_call: TRBJ1-1; d_call: -; v_call: TRBV5-1; cdr3_nt: TGCGCCAGCAGCCCGGGATATAGGGGGATGGGGAACACTGAAGCTTTCTTT; cdr3_aa: CASSPGYRGMGNTEAFF
clone_size: few; j_call: TRBJ2-7; d_call: TRBD2; v_call: TRBV10-2; cdr3_nt: TGCGCCAGCAGTGACCCGGGACTAGCGGGATCCTACGAGCAGTACTTC; cdr3_aa: CASSDPGLAGSYEQYF
clone_size: many; j_call: TRBJ2-7; d_call: TRBD1; v_call: TRBV7-2; cdr3_nt: TGTGCCAGCAGCTTCTACGGGACAGGGGTCTACGAGCAGTACTTC; cdr3_aa: CASSFYGTGVYEQYF
clone_size: many; j_call: TRBJ1-2; d_call: -; v_call: TRBV6-2/TRBV6-3; cdr3_nt: TGTGCCAGCAGTTACTCGAGGGGAGGGGGTTACTATGGCTACACCTTC; cdr3_aa: CASSYSRGGGYYGYTF
clone_size: few; j_call: TRBJ2-3; d_call: -; v_call: TRBV7-9; cdr3_nt: TGTGCCAGCAGCCCCCCCACTGCGACATCGGCCGGAGATACGCAGTATTTT; cdr3_aa: CASSPPTATSAGDTQYF
clone_size: many; j_call: TRBJ2-3; d_call: -; v_call: TRBV12-5; cdr3_nt: TGTGCTAGTGCCCGCGGGGATACGCAGTATTTT; cdr3_aa: CASARGDTQYF
clone_size: many; j_call: TRBJ2-3; d_call: -; v_call: TRBV7-8; cdr3_nt: TGTGCCAGCAGCTTAAGGGGGGGGGATCCTCGTAGCACAGATACGCAGTATTTT; cdr3_aa: CASSLRGGDPRSTDTQYF
clone_size: once; j_call: TRBJ2-7; d_call: TRBD2; v_call: TRBV5-1; cdr3_nt: TGCGCCAGCAGTCGTGCGGGGACTAGCGGCTACGAGCAGTACTTC; cdr3_aa: CASSRAGTSGYEQYF
clone_size: many; j_call: TRBJ2-7; d_call: TRBD1; v_call: TRBV6-1; cdr3_nt: TGTGCCAGCAGCCAACAGGGGGTATCCTACGAGCAGTACTTC; cdr3_aa: CASSQQGVSYEQYF
clone_size: many; j_call: TRBJ2-5; d_call: -; v_call: TRBV29-1; cdr3_nt: TGCAGCGTTGGGGGAAAGGTGGCAGTCCAAGAGACCCAGTACTTC; cdr3_aa: CSVGGKVAVQETQYF
clone_size: few; j_call: TRBJ1-2; d_call: TRBD1; v_call: TRBV6-2/TRBV6-3; cdr3_nt: TGTGCCAGCAGTTGGGACAGGGTTTATTCCGATGGCTACACCTTC; cdr3_aa: CASSWDRVYSDGYTF
clone_size: -; j_call: TRBJ2-1; d_call: TRBD2; v_call: TRBV11-3; cdr3_nt: TGTGCCAGCAGCTTAGAGACTAGCGGGAGTAATGAGCAGTTCTTC; cdr3_aa: CASSLETSGSNEQFF
clone_size: many; j_call: TRBJ1-5; d_call: -; v_call: TRBV12-3/TRBV12-4; cdr3_nt: TGTGCCAGCAGCCTTATCGGGGGTTGGGGTCAGCCCCAGCATTTT; cdr3_aa: CASSLIGGWGQPQHF
clone_size: few; j_call: TRBJ1-5; d_call: TRBD1; v_call: TRBV12-3/TRBV12-4; cdr3_nt: TGTGCCAGCAGTTTAGGACAGGGGGCGGGTCAGCCCCAGCATTTT; cdr3_aa: CASSLGQGAGQPQHF
clone_size: few; j_call: TRBJ1-1; d_call: -; v_call: TRBV20-1; cdr3_nt: TGCAGTGCTAGAATGGGGCGCGACACTGAAGCTTTCTTT; cdr3_aa: CSARMGRDTEAFF
clone_size: many; j_call: TRBJ1-5; d_call: -; v_call: TRBV28; cdr3_nt: TGTGCCAGCAGACACCCCGGGGACGGTCAGCCCCAGCATTTT; cdr3_aa: CASRHPGDGQPQHF
clone_size: many; j_call: TRBJ1-1; d_call: -; v_call: TRBV28; cdr3_nt: TGTGCCAGCAGTTCTGATGAAGCTTTCTTT; cdr3_aa: CASSSDEAFF
clone_size: many; j_call: TRBJ2-3; d_call: TRBD1; v_call: TRBV7-9; cdr3_nt: TGTGCCAGCAGGCCGACAGGGAAGGTCAGCACAGATACGCAGTATTTT; cdr3_aa: CASRPTGKVSTDTQYF
clone_size: many; j_call: TRBJ2-7; d_call: -; v_call: TRBV28; cdr3_nt: TGTGCCAGCAGCCTCCCCGGCAATTACGAGCAGTACTTC; cdr3_aa: CASSLPGNYEQYF
clone_size: few; j_call: TRBJ1-2; d_call: -; v_call: TRBV7-8; cdr3_nt: TGTGCCAGCAGCTTAGTCCAGGGGCCCACTAACTATGGCTACACCTTC; cdr3_aa: CASSLVQGPTNYGYTF
clone_size: -; j_call: TRBJ1-4; d_call: -; v_call: TRBV12-3/TRBV12-4; cdr3_nt: TGTGCCAGCAGTTCATGGAGTGAAAAACTGTTTTTT; cdr3_aa: CASSSWSEKLFF